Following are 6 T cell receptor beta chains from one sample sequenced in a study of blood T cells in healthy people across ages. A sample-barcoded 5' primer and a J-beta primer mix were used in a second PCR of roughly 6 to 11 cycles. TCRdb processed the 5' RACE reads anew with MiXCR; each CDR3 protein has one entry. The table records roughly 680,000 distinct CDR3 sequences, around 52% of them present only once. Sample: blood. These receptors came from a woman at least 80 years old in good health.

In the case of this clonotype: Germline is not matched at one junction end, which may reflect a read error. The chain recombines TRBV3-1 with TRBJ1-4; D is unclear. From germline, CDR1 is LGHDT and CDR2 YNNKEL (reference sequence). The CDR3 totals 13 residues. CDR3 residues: CASSPGGGENLFF. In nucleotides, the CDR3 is TGTGCCAGCAGCCCGGGAGGTGGTGAAAACCTGTTTTTT.

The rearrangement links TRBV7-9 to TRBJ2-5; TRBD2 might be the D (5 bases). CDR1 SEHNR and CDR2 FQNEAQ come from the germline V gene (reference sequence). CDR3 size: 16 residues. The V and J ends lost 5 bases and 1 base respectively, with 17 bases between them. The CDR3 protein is CASSPGERSIQETQYF. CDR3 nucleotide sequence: TGTGCCAGCAGCCCCGGGGAGAGGTCAATCCAAGAGACCCAGTACTTC.

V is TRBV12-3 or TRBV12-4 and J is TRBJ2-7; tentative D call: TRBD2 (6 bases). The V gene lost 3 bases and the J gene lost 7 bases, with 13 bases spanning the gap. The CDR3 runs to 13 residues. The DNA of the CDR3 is TGTGCCAGCAGTTTCGGCGGGACGGGGGAGCAGTACTTC. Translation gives CASSFGGTGEQYF.

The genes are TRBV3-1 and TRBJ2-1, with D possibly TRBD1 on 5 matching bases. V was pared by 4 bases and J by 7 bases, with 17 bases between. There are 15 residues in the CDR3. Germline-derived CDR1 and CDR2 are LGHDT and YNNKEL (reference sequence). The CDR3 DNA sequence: TGTGCCAGCAGCCTCCCACAGGTTTCTGCGAATGAGCAGTTCTTC. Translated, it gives CASSLPQVSANEQFF.

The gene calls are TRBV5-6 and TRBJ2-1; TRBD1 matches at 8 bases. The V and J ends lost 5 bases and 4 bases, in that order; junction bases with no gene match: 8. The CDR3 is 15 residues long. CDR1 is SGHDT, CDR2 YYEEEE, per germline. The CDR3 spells CASRMDRETYNEQFF. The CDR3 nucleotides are TGTGCCAGCAGGATGGACAGGGAGACTTACAATGAGCAGTTCTTC.

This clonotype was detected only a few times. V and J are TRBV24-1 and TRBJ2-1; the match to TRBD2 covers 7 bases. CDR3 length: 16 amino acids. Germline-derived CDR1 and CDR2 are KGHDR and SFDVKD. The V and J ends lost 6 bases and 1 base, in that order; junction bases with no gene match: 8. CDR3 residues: CATSPAASGSYNEQFF. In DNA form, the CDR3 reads TGTGCCACCAGTCCAGCGGCTAGCGGATCCTACAATGAGCAGTTCTTC.